Presented here are 2 T cell receptor beta chains from one specimen sequenced in a study of cytomegalovirus exposure and HLA in healthy donors. The PCR used 60 Vbeta and 13 Jbeta primers. Produced via immunoSEQ multiplex PCR; TCRdb's table is partial and in-frame only. The repertoire has about 100,000 clones, about 77% of them found once; the top ten carry about 4.4%. Sequenced material: PBMCs. The receptor set was obtained from a woman aged 18-29 years in good health and CMV-seropositive.

This sequence joins TRBV7-2 and TRBJ2-7, with D tentatively TRBD2 (6 bases). Germline V CDR1 and CDR2: SGHTA, FQGNSA. V was cut by 5 bases and J by 4 bases, with 12 bases left in between. The CDR3 is 13 amino acids. In DNA form, the CDR3 reads TGTGCCAGCAGCCGGGAGTTGGTATACGAGCAGTACTTC. This gives the protein CASSRELVYEQYF.

This chain uses TRBV28 with TRBJ2-7; D may be TRBD2 (7 bases). Germline V gene lookup returns CDR1 MDHEN and CDR2 SYDVKM. The V end was cut by 3 bases, the J end by 5 bases, with 14 bases between. The CDR3 is made up of 14 amino acids. In DNA form, the CDR3 reads TGTGCCAGCAGTTTTGGGGGGGCGGACCACGAGCAGTACTTC. Protein: CASSFGGADHEQYF.